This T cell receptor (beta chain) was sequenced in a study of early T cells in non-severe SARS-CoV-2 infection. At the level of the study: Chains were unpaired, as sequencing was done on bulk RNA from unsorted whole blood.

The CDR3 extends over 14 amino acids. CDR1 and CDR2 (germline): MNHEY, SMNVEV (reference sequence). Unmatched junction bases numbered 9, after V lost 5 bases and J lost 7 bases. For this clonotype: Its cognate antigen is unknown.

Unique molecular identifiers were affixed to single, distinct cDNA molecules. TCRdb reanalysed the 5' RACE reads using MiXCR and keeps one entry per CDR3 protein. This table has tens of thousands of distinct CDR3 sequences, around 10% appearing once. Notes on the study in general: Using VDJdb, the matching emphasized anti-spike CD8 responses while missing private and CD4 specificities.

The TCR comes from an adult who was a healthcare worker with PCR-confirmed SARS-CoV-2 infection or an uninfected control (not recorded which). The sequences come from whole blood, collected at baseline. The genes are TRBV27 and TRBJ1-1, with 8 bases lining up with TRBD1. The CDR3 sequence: CASSTPTGANEAFF. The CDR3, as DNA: TGTGCCAGCAGTACCCCGACAGGGGCCAATGAAGCTTTCTTT.